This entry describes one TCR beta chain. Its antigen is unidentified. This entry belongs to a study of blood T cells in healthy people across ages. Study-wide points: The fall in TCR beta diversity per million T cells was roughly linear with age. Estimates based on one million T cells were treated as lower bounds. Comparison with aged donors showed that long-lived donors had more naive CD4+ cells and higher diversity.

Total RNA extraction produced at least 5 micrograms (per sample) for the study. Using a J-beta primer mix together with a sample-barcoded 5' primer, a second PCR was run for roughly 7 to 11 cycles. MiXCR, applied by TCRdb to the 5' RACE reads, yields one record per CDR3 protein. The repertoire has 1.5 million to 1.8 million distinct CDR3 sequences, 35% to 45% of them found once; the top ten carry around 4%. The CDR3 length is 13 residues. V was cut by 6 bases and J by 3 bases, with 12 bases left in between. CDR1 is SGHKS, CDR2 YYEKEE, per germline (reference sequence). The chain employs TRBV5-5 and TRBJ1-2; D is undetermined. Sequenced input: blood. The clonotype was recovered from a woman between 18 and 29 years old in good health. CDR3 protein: CASNPGGDYGYTF. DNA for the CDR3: TGTGCCAGCAATCCCGGTGGTGACTATGGCTACACCTTC.